The 32 T cell receptor beta chains in this list originate from one sample, sequenced in a study of neurological immune-mediated disorders. One entry per CDR3 protein results from TCRdb running MiXCR on the 5' RACE reads. Here the sample spans roughly 100,000 distinct CDR3 sequences, 3.5% being singletons. The sample consisted of PBMCs. These receptors all come from a woman under 30 with multiple sclerosis.

This clonotype has at least ten counts. This chain uses TRBV20-1 with TRBJ2-2; D is uncertain. V lost 0 bases, J lost 4 bases, and 6 bases lay in between. Germline assignment: CDR1 DFQATT and CDR2 SNEGSKA (reference sequence). This CDR3 spans 13 amino acids. CDR3 DNA: TGCAGTGCTAGAGATCACAGCACCGGGGAGCTGTTTTTT. Translated, it gives CSARDHSTGELFF.

On this clonotype: A single base separates this from a much larger clone, so it may be a read error. The V call is TRBV20-1, the J call TRBJ2-1; TRBD2 might be the D (6 bases). CDR3 length: 15 residues. Germline CDR1 and CDR2: DFQATT and SNEGSKA (reference sequence). Trimming took 6 bases from V and 7 from J, leaving 22 bases between them. In DNA form, the CDR3 reads TGCAGTGCGCTCAGGGAGTGGGGGGTGGGTAATGAGCAGTTCTTC. It specifies CSALREWGVGNEQFF.

This clonotype appeared many times. This chain links TRBV20-1 with TRBJ2-7; the D is unclear. Germline V CDR1 and CDR2: DFQATT, SNEGSKA (reference sequence). The CDR3 has 12 amino acids. With 6 bases removed from V and 3 bases from J, the gap between germline ends came to 12 bases. The chain's CDR3 is CSAKQRSYEQYF. The DNA for the CDR3 is TGCAGTGCAAAACAGCGTAGCTACGAGCAGTACTTC.

This chain joins TRBV7-2 and TRBJ1-2; 7 bases line up with TRBD1. The CDR3 sequence is 16 residues long. CDR1 is SGHTA, CDR2 FQGNSA, per germline. V dropped 4 bases and J dropped 1; count of bases not matched to a gene: 9. DNA for the CDR3: TGTGCCAGCAGCTCCTCATTGGGGACAGTTAACTATGGCTACACCTTC. Its translation is CASSSSLGTVNYGYTF.

This clonotype was recorded many times. J is TRBJ1-6 and V is TRBV14; D gene ambiguous. CDR3 length equals 13 residues. V dropped 5 bases and J dropped 10 bases, with 12 bases sitting between them. In germline, CDR1 is SGHDN, CDR2 FVKESK. The CDR3 protein is CASSSEGRSPLHF. CDR3 nucleotides: TGTGCCAGCAGCTCCGAAGGGAGGTCACCCCTCCACTTT.

This clonotype was found many times. V is TRBV20-1 and J is TRBJ2-3; D call uncertain. CDR1 is DFQATT, CDR2 SNEGSKA, per germline (reference sequence). Deletions cut 0 bases from V and 2 bases from J, with 12 bases between. The CDR3 runs to 15 residues. This chain's CDR3 is CSARDFSGYTDTQYF. The CDR3 nucleotides are TGCAGTGCTAGAGATTTTTCTGGATACACAGATACGCAGTATTTT.

This clonotype was detected ten times or more. This sequence joins TRBV4-2 and TRBJ2-1, with 10 bases matching TRBD2. CDR1 LGHNA and CDR2 YNFKEQ come from the germline V gene. The CDR3 totals 19 residues. V dropped 0 bases and J dropped 5; count of bases not matched to a gene: 13. Here the CDR3 DNA reads TGTGCCAGCAGCCAAGATTTGAGTCCTAGCGGGAGTACAGACAATGAGCAGTTCTTC. Its protein is CASSQDLSPSGSTDNEQFF.

This clonotype was counted many times. The V call is TRBV20-1, the J call TRBJ2-4; 7 nucleotides agree with TRBD1. The V and J ends lost 8 bases and 1 base, in that order; junction bases with no gene match: 5. Germline V gene data show CDR1 as DFQATT and CDR2 as SNEGSKA (reference sequence). The CDR3 is 13 amino acids. The CDR3 loop is CSQNRGAKNIQYF. The CDR3 nucleotides are TGCAGTCAAAACAGGGGTGCCAAAAACATTCAGTACTTC.

This clonotype was recorded many times. The V and J genes are TRBV24-1 and TRBJ2-7; D may match TRBD1 or TRBD2 (5 bases each). This CDR3 contains 14 residues. V dropped 2 bases and J dropped 0 bases, with 7 bases sitting between them. CDR1 and CDR2 from the germline V gene are KGHDR and SFDVKD. The CDR3 nucleotides are TGTGCCACCAGTGATTCCGGGACCTCCTACGAGCAGTACTTC. Translated, it gives CATSDSGTSYEQYF.

This clonotype appeared many times. The rearrangement links TRBV6-5 to TRBJ2-7, with TRBD1 matching 7 bases. V shed 8 bases, J shed 5 bases, and the junction held 9 bases outside the gene matches. The CDR3 covers 13 residues. The germline gives CDR1 MNHEY, CDR2 SVGAGI. CDR3: CASGRKGANEQYF. In DNA, the CDR3 is TGTGCCAGCGGCCGAAAGGGGGCCAACGAGCAGTACTTC.

In the case of this clonotype: One base away lies a much larger clone, so this may be a sequencing read error. This chain uses TRBV29-1 with TRBJ1-1; no clear D gene. Trimming removed 4 bases from V and 4 bases from J, with 13 bases in between. The germline V gene has CDR1 SQVTM and CDR2 ANQGSEA. The CDR3 has 13 amino acids. CDR3 protein: CSVVPKMGTEAFF. The CDR3 DNA is TGCAGCGTTGTCCCGAAAATGGGCACTGAAGCTTTCTTT.

This clonotype was recorded many times. This chain links TRBV5-5 with TRBJ2-1; 7 positions match TRBD2. V trimming: 6 bases; J trimming: 4 bases; junction bases outside the gene matches: 10. The germline V gene encodes CDR1 SGHKS and CDR2 YYEKEE (reference sequence). The CDR3 has 15 residues. The CDR3 bases are TGTGCCAGCAACATGCCTAGCGGATATTACAATGAGCAGTTCTTC. This sequence encodes CASNMPSGYYNEQFF.

There are a few counts of this clonotype. V and J are TRBV28 and TRBJ2-3, with TRBD1 as a possible D gene (6 bases). Germline CDR1 reads MDHEN; CDR2 reads SYDVKM. Trimming shortened V by 4 bases and J by 0 bases, and 11 bases separated the two germline ends. The CDR3 is 15 amino acids. The CDR3 sequence: CASSSAGASTDTQYF. CDR3 bases: TGTGCCAGCAGTTCTGCAGGGGCAAGCACAGATACGCAGTATTTT.

This clonotype was recorded many times. The V and J genes are TRBV20-1 and TRBJ1-1; a weak D match, TRBD1 (5 bases). This CDR3 comprises 12 residues. V was pared by 6 bases and J by 5 bases, with 13 bases between. The germline V gene encodes CDR1 DFQATT and CDR2 SNEGSKA (reference sequence). CDR3 sequence (DNA): TGCAGTGCCCCGGGGCCAGGAACTGAAGCTTTCTTT. Translating it yields CSAPGPGTEAFF.

This clonotype came up many times. V and J are TRBV5-6 and TRBJ2-5; 10 positions agree with TRBD2. Germline CDR1 and CDR2: SGHDT and YYEEEE. The CDR3 is 14 residues long. J was trimmed by 1 base and V by 5 bases; bases with no gene match: 2. The CDR3 nucleotides read TGTGCCAGCAGTTCTAGCGGGGGCCAAGAGACCCAGTACTTC. This codes for CASSSSGGQETQYF.

This clonotype has ten or more counts. The chain carries TRBV29-1 and TRBJ2-5; D might be TRBD1 (5 bases). The CDR3 has 12 amino acids. Per germline, CDR1 SQVTM and CDR2 ANQGSEA. V lost 8 bases, J lost 2 bases, and 12 bases lay in between. CDR3 nucleotides: TGCAGCTTCGGACAAGCTCAAGAGACCCAGTACTTC. Its translation is CSFGQAQETQYF.

This clonotype has at least ten counts. This chain joins TRBV5-6 and TRBJ1-1, with TRBD1 as a possible D gene (6 bases). The germline gives CDR1 SGHDT, CDR2 YYEEEE. Between the trimmed V and J ends, which lost 0 bases and 1 base, there was a span of 22 bases. The CDR3 length is 19 residues. The CDR3 DNA sequence: TGTGCCAGCAGCTTGGTACTCGGGGGGCGTAAAGTAGGGAACACTGAAGCTTTCTTT. It codes for CASSLVLGGRKVGNTEAFF.

Ten or more counts support this clonotype. The chain couples TRBV11-2 to TRBJ2-7; 15 nucleotides agree with TRBD2. Trimming at V came to 5 bases and at J to 4 bases, leaving 3 bases not matched to a gene. The CDR3 covers 15 residues. Germline V gene data show CDR1 as SGHAT and CDR2 as FQNNGV. The CDR3 is CASSTGLAGGYEQYF. The CDR3 DNA reads TGTGCCAGCAGCACGGGACTAGCGGGAGGATACGAGCAGTACTTC.

Ten or more counts support this clonotype. The rearrangement joins TRBV13 to TRBJ2-1; no clear D gene. V was clipped by 4 bases and J by 5 bases, with 9 bases between them. The CDR3 contains 13 residues. The V gene's germline CDR1 is PRHDT and CDR2 FYEKMQ (reference sequence). The CDR3 reads CASSSFTDNEQFF. The CDR3 DNA reads as TGTGCCAGCAGCTCTTTCACGGACAATGAGCAGTTCTTC.

This clonotype was picked up many times. J is TRBJ2-1 and V is TRBV5-6, with 12 bases aligning to TRBD2. V was clipped by 0 bases and J by 10 bases; unmatched bases: 5. Germline-derived CDR1 and CDR2 are SGHDT and YYEEEE. The CDR3 runs to 15 residues. The CDR3 region has the DNA TGTGCCAGCAGCTTGGGACTAGCGGGGGACAGGGAGCAGTTCTTC. As protein: CASSLGLAGDREQFF. Supplemented by reference TRBV5-6 and TRBJ2-1, the full variable domain reads DAGVTQSPTHLIKTRGQQVTLRCSPKSGHDTVSWYQQALGQGPQFIFQYYEEEERQRGNFPDRFSGHQFPNYSSELNVNALLLGDSALYLCASSLGLAGDREQFFGPGTRLTVL.

This clonotype occurred many times. The V gene is TRBV3-1, the J gene TRBJ1-4, with 9 bases matching TRBD1. CDR1 and CDR2 (germline): LGHDT, YNNKEL (reference sequence). The junction had 0 bases not matched to a gene; V was cut back by 1 base and J by 3 bases. The CDR3 has 15 residues. The CDR3 here is CASSQGTGANEKLFF. CDR3 DNA sequence: TGTGCCAGCAGCCAAGGGACAGGGGCTAATGAAAAACTGTTTTTT.

Worth noting for this clonotype: A single base separates this from a much larger clone, so it may be a read error. The rearrangement uses TRBV7-6 and TRBJ1-1; D is uncertain. There are 13 residues in the CDR3. Germline loops: CDR1 SGHVS, CDR2 FNYEAQ. Trimming pared 2 bases from V and 1 base from J, leaving 5 bases between. The CDR3: CASSLMENTEAFF. The CDR3 DNA reads TGTGCCAGCAGCTTAATGGAGAACACTGAAGCTTTCTTT.

This chain uses TRBV10-1 with TRBJ2-7; TRBD1 matches at 9 bases. The CDR3 runs 16 residues. CDR1 is WNHNN and CDR2 is SYGVQD in the germline V gene (reference sequence). V lost 5 bases to trimming and J lost 6 bases; unmatched junction nucleotides: 14. The CDR3 loop reads CASSRTGEAKRSEQYF. CDR3 DNA sequence: TGCGCCAGCAGTCGGACAGGGGAGGCTAAAAGGAGCGAGCAGTACTTC.

This clonotype was seen many times. V is TRBV20-1 and J is TRBJ2-5; tentatively, D is TRBD1 or TRBD2 (5 bases each). The CDR3 covers 15 residues. The V end lost 4 bases, the J end lost 4 bases, and 19 bases lay between the germline ends. Germline V gene sequence: CDR1 DFQATT, CDR2 SNEGSKA (reference sequence). The CDR3: CSAIAGALVAETQYF. Written as DNA, the CDR3 is TGCAGTGCTATCGCCGGGGCCTTAGTTGCAGAGACCCAGTACTTC.

This clonotype showed up many times. This chain uses TRBV5-1 with TRBJ2-3, with D perhaps matching TRBD1 (6 bases). CDR1 and CDR2 from the germline V gene are SGHRS and YFSETQ. V gave up 0 bases and J gave up 2 bases, with 13 bases separating them. The CDR3 loop spans 16 amino acids. CDR3 in DNA: TGCGCCAGCAGCTTGGCCAAGACAGGTTCCACAGATACGCAGTATTTT. It codes for CASSLAKTGSTDTQYF.

There are many counts of this clonotype. The chain has TRBV10-3 and TRBJ2-1; 7 bases line up with TRBD2. The CDR3 runs 16 residues. V lost 4 bases, J lost 5 bases, and 11 bases stayed unmatched. The germline V gene encodes CDR1 ENHRY and CDR2 SYGVKD. The CDR3 region has the DNA TGTGCCATCAGTGGCGCTGGCGGGAGAGGAAACAATGAGCAGTTCTTC. Protein sequence: CAISGAGGRGNNEQFF.

This clonotype was seen repeatedly, ten times or more. This chain uses TRBV3-1 with TRBJ1-5; D is perhaps TRBD1 (6 bases). The CDR3 has 12 residues. Trimming stripped 11 bases from V and 4 bases from J, with 12 bases between. Germline V lookup: CDR1 LGHDT, CDR2 YNNKEL (reference sequence). The CDR3 reads CAGGRSNQPQHF. CDR3 nucleotides: TGTGCCGGGGGCCGGAGTAATCAGCCCCAGCATTTT.

This clonotype was detected ten times or more. CDR3 amino acids: CASSRSGGLAAHEQFF. CDR3 bases: TGTGCCAGCAGTCGCTCCGGAGGACTAGCTGCTCATGAGCAGTTCTTC. J is TRBJ2-1 and V is TRBV6-2 or TRBV6-3; 8 bases line up with TRBD2. The V segment lost 5 bases and the J segment 8 bases; nucleotides outside the gene matches: 14. Looked up from germline, CDR1 is MNHEY and CDR2 is SVGEGT. The CDR3 is 16 amino acids.

Many counts were recorded for this clonotype. The chain couples TRBV3-1 to TRBJ2-3; D unclear. V gave up 4 bases and J gave up 4 bases, with 9 bases separating them. The germline V gene encodes CDR1 LGHDT and CDR2 YNNKEL (reference sequence). The CDR3 loop spans 13 amino acids. The CDR3 here is CASSLSRADTQYF. CDR3 in DNA: TGTGCCAGCAGCCTCAGCCGCGCAGATACGCAGTATTTT.

This clonotype was counted many times. The genes are TRBV5-1 and TRBJ1-4; D unclear. Trimming took 5 bases from V and 10 from J, leaving 18 bases between them. The CDR3 runs 14 residues. The germline gives CDR1 SGHRS, CDR2 YFSETQ. Written as DNA, the CDR3 is TGCGCCAGCAGTTACCAGCGGAGATTCGGAAAACTGTTTTTT. This codes for CASSYQRRFGKLFF.

This clonotype was seen at least ten times. The chain has TRBV5-6 and TRBJ1-1; D might be TRBD1 (5 bases). The CDR3 runs to 14 residues. The germline V gene has CDR1 SGHDT and CDR2 YYEEEE. V lost 7 bases and J 0 bases, leaving 13 bases between the germline ends. CDR3 amino acids: CASAQARMNTEAFF. DNA for the CDR3: TGTGCCAGCGCACAGGCCAGGATGAACACTGAAGCTTTCTTT.

This clonotype showed up many times. V gene TRBV12-3 or TRBV12-4 combines with J gene TRBJ2-1, with 10 positions matching TRBD2. The length of the CDR3 is 14 residues. The ends lost 7 bases at V and 12 bases at J; junction bases unmatched: 12. CDR3 nucleotides: TGTGCCAGCACCCACGGTATGCTAGCGGGAGCGCAGTTCTTC. Its translation is CASTHGMLAGAQFF.